The 22 T cell receptor beta chains listed next were all sequenced from one sample in a study of brain T cells in children with intractable seizures. The time point denotes: blood from clinic visit 5 months post-surgery; TSC patient then seizure free. The protocol was immunoSEQ multiplex PCR, while the TCRdb copy is restricted to in-frame clones and leaves out a portion. The sample lists hundreds of thousands of clones, approximately 93% occurring once. The material was peripheral blood, obtained roughly 5 months after surgery. All receptors derive from a boy under two years old with tuberous sclerosis and intractable seizures.

This chain links TRBV30 with TRBJ2-2; D call uncertain. There are 12 residues in the CDR3. V lost 4 bases and J lost 7, with 10 bases in between. The germline gives CDR1 GTSNPN, CDR2 SVGIG (reference sequence). The CDR3 is CAWTLVDGELFF. The CDR3 DNA follows: TGTGCCTGGACTCTAGTAGACGGGGAGCTGTTTTTT.

The CDR3 nucleotides are TGTGCCAGCAGCCTGTTAGCTAGCGGACAGTTCTTC. Its protein product is CASSLLASGQFF. V usage is TRBV5-6 and J usage is TRBJ2-1; 7 bases are shared with TRBD2. Losses at the gene ends were 4 bases for V and 13 bases for J; bases not matched to a gene: 8. The CDR3 extends over 12 amino acids. Germline CDR1 and CDR2: SGHDT and YYEEEE.

The V and J genes are TRBV7-2 and TRBJ2-7; D possibly uses TRBD1 or TRBD2 (6 bases each). V was pared by 2 bases and J by 4 bases, with 12 bases between. This CDR3 region has 14 residues. Germline CDR1 and CDR2: SGHTA and FQGNSA. The CDR3 DNA reads TGTGCCAGCAGCTTAAGCGAGGGGGGTTACGAGCAGTACTTC. As protein: CASSLSEGGYEQYF.

The chain employs TRBV11-2 and TRBJ2-3; weak D call: TRBD2 (6 bases). Deletions cut 0 bases from V and 10 bases from J, with 20 bases between. Germline V lookup: CDR1 SGHAT, CDR2 FQNNGV. The CDR3 has 16 amino acids. For the CDR3, the DNA is TGTGCCAGCAGCTTAGATTCCGCAGCCCCTCGGAGGGCGCAGTATTTT. This gives the protein CASSLDSAAPRRAQYF.

This chain uses TRBV5-8 with TRBJ2-7; D remains ambiguous. Germline CDR1 SGHTS, CDR2 YDEGEE. The CDR3 has 17 amino acids. V lost 7 bases and J lost 4, with 27 bases in between. The CDR3 reads CASHLREWTRPDYEQYF. The CDR3 nucleotides are TGTGCCAGCCACTTAAGGGAATGGACCCGACCGGATTACGAGCAGTACTTC.

V usage is TRBV30 and J usage is TRBJ1-5; no clear D gene. CDR3 length: 15 residues. V was trimmed by 0 bases and J by 0 bases, leaving 9 bases between them. Germline CDR1 is GTSNPN and CDR2 is SVGIG (reference sequence). This CDR3 reads CAWSVRGFSNQPQHF. In nucleotides, the CDR3 is TGTGCCTGGAGTGTACGAGGATTTAGCAATCAGCCCCAGCATTTT.

V gene TRBV28 combines with J gene TRBJ1-3; D gene uncertain. Germline V gene sequence: CDR1 MDHEN, CDR2 SYDVKM. The CDR3 consists of 12 residues. V was pared by 6 bases and J by 5 bases, with 8 bases between. As DNA, the CDR3 is TGTGCCAGCAGCCTGTTCCGAAACACCATATATTTT. Its protein product is CASSLFRNTIYF.

The chain recombines TRBV21-1 with TRBJ2-5. TRBV21-1 is a pseudogene locus. This CDR3 contains 18 residues. This CDR3 reads CASSKDVPPNRDVETQYF. CDR3 nucleotides: TGTGCCAGCAGCAAAGATGTTCCCCCCAACCGCGACGTGGAGACCCAGTACTTC.

V gene TRBV2 combines with J gene TRBJ1-1; D is possibly TRBD1 (6 bases). Germline CDR1 and CDR2: SNHLY and FYNNEI. The V end was cut by 0 bases, the J end by 6 bases, with 14 bases between. This CDR3 comprises 15 residues. DNA for the CDR3: TGTGCCAGCAGTGAAGCTACAGGGAAGTTGCCTGAAGCTTTCTTT. Its protein is CASSEATGKLPEAFF.

The V and J genes are TRBV2 and TRBJ1-2; D is uncertain. Trimming left V 4 bases short and J 2 bases short, with 8 bases between. CDR3 length: 13 amino acids. Germline loops: CDR1 SNHLY, CDR2 FYNNEI. This CDR3 is CASSGPANYGYTF. The CDR3 region has the DNA TGTGCCAGCAGTGGGCCGGCGAACTATGGCTACACCTTC.

This chain links TRBV14 with TRBJ1-4, with D maybe TRBD1 (5 bases). The CDR3 runs 15 residues. CDR1 is SGHDN, CDR2 FVKESK, per germline. The V gene lost 3 bases and the J gene lost 6 bases, with 14 bases spanning the gap. CDR3 nucleotide sequence: TGTGCCAGCAGCCACCAGGGCCCGGGGGATGAAAAACTGTTTTTT. The encoded protein is CASSHQGPGDEKLFF.

The chain couples TRBV24-1 to TRBJ2-1; D is perhaps TRBD2 (6 bases). Germline V CDR1 and CDR2: KGHDR, SFDVKD. The V end was cut by 7 bases, the J end by 2 bases, with 32 bases between. The CDR3 is 21 residues long. CDR3 DNA: TGTGCCACCAGCGAGTCCAGCCTCCCTAATAAGTATGGGGGGACCTACAATGAGCAGTTCTTC. Its protein product is CATSESSLPNKYGGTYNEQFF.

This chain uses TRBV5-4 with TRBJ2-1; TRBD2 matches 11 bases. The trim removed 4 bases at V and 4 bases at J, leaving 7 bases unmatched. Germline V CDR1 and CDR2: SGHNT, YYREEE (reference sequence). CDR3 size: 16 residues. The CDR3 nucleotides read TGTGCCAGCAGCGTATTAGCGGGAGGGGGTTACAATGAGCAGTTCTTC. This sequence encodes CASSVLAGGGYNEQFF. Supplemented by reference TRBV5-4 and TRBJ2-1, the full variable domain reads ETGVTQSPTHLIKTRGQQVTLRCSSQSGHNTVSWYQQALGQGPQFIFQYYREEENGRGNFPPRFSGLQFPNYSSELNVNALELDDSALYLCASSVLAGGGYNEQFFGPGTRLTVL.

The chain recombines TRBV7-2 with TRBJ1-2; TRBD1 aligns across 7 bases. Germline V lookup: CDR1 SGHTA, CDR2 FQGNSA. Trimming cost V 3 bases and J 6 bases; bases outside gene matches: 1. This CDR3 has 12 residues. The CDR3 is CASSFDRDGYTF. CDR3 DNA: TGTGCCAGCAGCTTCGACAGGGATGGCTACACCTTC.

V is TRBV3-1 (or the pseudogene TRBV3-2) and J is TRBJ2-7, with TRBD1 as a possible D gene (5 bases). Germline CDR1 and CDR2: LGHDT and YNNKEL (reference sequence). The CDR3 length is 15 residues. Trimming pared 0 bases from V and 5 bases from J, leaving 14 bases between. CDR3 DNA: TGTGCCAGCAGCCAAGAGGGGCTTTTGAGACACGAGCAGTACTTC. This translates into CASSQEGLLRHEQYF.

V gene TRBV6-2 or TRBV6-3 combines with J gene TRBJ2-3; TRBD2 agrees at 9 bases. The CDR3 spans 14 residues. The germline gives CDR1 MNHEY, CDR2 SVGEGT. J lost 1 base, V lost 5 bases, and 1 base had no gene match. Written as DNA, the CDR3 is TGTGCCAGCAGTATAGCGGGGGGCACAGATACGCAGTATTTT. Translating it yields CASSIAGGTDTQYF.

The chain links TRBV15 to TRBJ2-7; TRBD1 aligns across 8 bases. Trimming cost V 1 base and J 5 bases; bases outside gene matches: 4. This CDR3 region has 14 residues. Germline V gives CDR1 LNHNV, CDR2 YYDKDF (reference sequence). For the CDR3, the DNA is TGTGCCACCAGCAGAGCAGGGGGCATAGACGAGCAGTACTTC. Translation: CATSRAGGIDEQYF.

This clone was seen once. V is TRBV2 and J is TRBJ2-3; D not certain. Trimming pared 3 bases from V and 7 bases from J, leaving 2 bases between. CDR3 length equals 10 residues. CDR1 SNHLY and CDR2 FYNNEI come from the germline V gene. The CDR3 sequence is CASSDNTQYF. The CDR3 DNA reads TGTGCCAGCAGTGATAATACGCAGTATTTT.

CDR3 bases: TGTGCCTGGAGTACGGCTAGCGGGGGGTACAATGAGCAGTTCTTC. It translates to CAWSTASGGYNEQFF. The gene calls are TRBV30 and TRBJ2-1, with 11 bases that match TRBD2. Per germline, CDR1 GTSNPN and CDR2 SVGIG (reference sequence). The CDR3 length is 15 residues. J was trimmed by 4 bases and V by 2 bases; bases with no gene match: 4.

This clone was counted once. The gene calls are TRBV5-1 and TRBJ1-6; D unresolved. Trimming pared 7 bases from V and 0 bases from J, leaving 5 bases between. The germline gives CDR1 SGHRS, CDR2 YFSETQ. The CDR3 sequence is 13 residues long. CDR3 DNA: TGCGCCAGCGGGAGCTCCTATAATTCACCCCTCCACTTT. Its protein is CASGSSYNSPLHF.

This clone was observed once. V gene TRBV5-1 combines with J gene TRBJ1-2; D is possibly TRBD1 (5 bases). The CDR3 has 12 residues. Trimming removed 1 base at V and 5 bases at J, with 6 bases between. In germline, CDR1 is SGHRS, CDR2 YFSETQ. The CDR3: CASSLTGYGYTF. The CDR3 nucleotides are TGCGCCAGCAGCTTGACAGGTTATGGCTACACCTTC.

This chain joins TRBV24-1 and TRBJ2-1; D call uncertain. The CDR3 runs to 12 residues. The V end was cut by 4 bases, the J end by 10 bases, with 10 bases between. Germline values: CDR1 KGHDR, CDR2 SFDVKD. CDR3 sequence: CATSEIGQEQFF. The CDR3, as DNA: TGTGCCACCAGTGAAATTGGGCAGGAGCAGTTCTTC.